This T cell receptor (beta chain) derives from a study of blood T cell repertoires in COVID-19. The wider study: Whether acute or convalescent, the COVID-19 samples came from the United States, Italy and Spain. T cells, B-cell-depleted T cells, or PBMCs provided the cDNA or gDNA that served as material.

Donors were grouped by their self-reported clinical history. In the original analysis: Nucleated cell number was recorded as an estimate derived from reference gene primer amplification. The assay was immunoSEQ multiplex PCR, and TCRdb's table has in-frame clones only and misses some. For V, J and clone size, that table is used; D and trimming come from the DNA. The sample holds 120,000 to 150,000 clones; roughly 84% are singletons and the top ten take 5.5%. Input material: PBMCs or T cells enriched from blood (not recorded which). The clonotype originates from a man between 35 and 55 years old with acute COVID-19.

The CDR3 DNA follows: TGCGCCAGCAGCCAAGGGGGGCCACTAGGGGAGACCCAGTACTTC. This encodes CASSQGGPLGETQYF. The chain combines TRBV4-1 with TRBJ2-5, with D perhaps TRBD1 (6 bases). This CDR3 has 15 amino acids. In germline, CDR1 is MGHRA, CDR2 YSYEKL. The V end was cut by 1 base, the J end by 5 bases, with 14 bases between.